A single T cell receptor (beta chain) is shown here with its context. The antigen remains unidentified. This entry belongs to a study of OX40 agonist ivuxolimab in advanced cancers. About the study: Therapy given before enrollment (anti-PD-1, anti-PD-L1 or anti-CTLA-4) was allowed, and around 40% had some. Findings and caveats of the study: CD4+ and CD8+ blood T cells expanded clonally by week 6 at 0.1 to 3.0 mg/kg.

The CDR3 totals 20 residues. J gave up 1 base and V 2 bases, and 13 bases lay outside the gene matches. Germline CDR1 and CDR2: SGHRS and YFSETQ. The table came from immunoSEQ multiplex PCR; TCRdb's copy has only in-frame clones and leaves some out. The repertoire holds about 67,000 clones, with about 87% as singletons. Researchers took blood at baseline, on cycle 4 day 1, and on cycle 7 day 1. The receptor comes from an adult with an advanced solid tumor such as melanoma, head and neck, liver or kidney cancer. The specimen was CD4+ or CD8+ T cells sorted from blood, collected in a trial of the OX40 agonist ivuxolimab. The chain has TRBV5-1 and TRBJ2-1; TRBD1 matches at 12 bases. CDR3 region: CASSFTPGQGAQGSYNEQFF. The CDR3, as DNA: TGCGCCAGCAGCTTTACCCCGGGACAGGGGGCACAGGGGTCCTACAATGAGCAGTTCTTC.